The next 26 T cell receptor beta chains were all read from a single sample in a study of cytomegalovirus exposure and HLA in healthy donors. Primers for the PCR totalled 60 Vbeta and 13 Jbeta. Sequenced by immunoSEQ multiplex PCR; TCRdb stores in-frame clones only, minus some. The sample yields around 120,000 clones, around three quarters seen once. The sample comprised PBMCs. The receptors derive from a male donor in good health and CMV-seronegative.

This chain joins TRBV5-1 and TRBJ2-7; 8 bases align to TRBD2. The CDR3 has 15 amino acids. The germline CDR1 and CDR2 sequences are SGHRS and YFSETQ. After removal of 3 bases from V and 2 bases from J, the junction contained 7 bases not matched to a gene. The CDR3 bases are TGCGCCAGCAGCTCTCGACTAGCGTTTACCTACGAGCAGTACTTC. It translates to CASSSRLAFTYEQYF.

CDR3 DNA sequence: TGCGCCAGCAGCCTGCGGACAGGTATGAACACTGAAGCTTTCTTT. This codes for CASSLRTGMNTEAFF. The chain carries TRBV5-1 and TRBJ1-1; 7 bases map to TRBD1. The CDR3 runs to 15 residues. Germline V gene data show CDR1 as SGHRS and CDR2 as YFSETQ. Trimming cost V 4 bases and J 0 bases; bases outside gene matches: 6.

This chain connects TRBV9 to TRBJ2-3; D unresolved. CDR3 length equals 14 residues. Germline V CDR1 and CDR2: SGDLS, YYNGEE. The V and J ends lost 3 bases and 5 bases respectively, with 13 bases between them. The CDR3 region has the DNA TGTGCCAGCAGCGAGCGAGACCTGGGAGATACGCAGTATTTT. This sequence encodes CASSERDLGDTQYF.

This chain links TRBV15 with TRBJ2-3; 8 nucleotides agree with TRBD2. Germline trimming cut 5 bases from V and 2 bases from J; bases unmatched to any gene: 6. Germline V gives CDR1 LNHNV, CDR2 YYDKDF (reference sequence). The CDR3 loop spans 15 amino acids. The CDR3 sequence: CATSLNGGVTDTQYF. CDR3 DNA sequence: TGTGCCACCAGCCTTAACGGGGGGGTCACAGATACGCAGTATTTT.

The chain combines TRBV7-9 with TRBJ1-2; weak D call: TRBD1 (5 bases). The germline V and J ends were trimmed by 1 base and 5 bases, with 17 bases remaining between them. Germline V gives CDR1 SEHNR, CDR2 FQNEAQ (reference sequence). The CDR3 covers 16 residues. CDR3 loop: CASSLEVGVGGYGYTF. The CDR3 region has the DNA TGTGCCAGCAGCTTAGAAGTAGGGGTTGGAGGGTATGGCTACACCTTC.

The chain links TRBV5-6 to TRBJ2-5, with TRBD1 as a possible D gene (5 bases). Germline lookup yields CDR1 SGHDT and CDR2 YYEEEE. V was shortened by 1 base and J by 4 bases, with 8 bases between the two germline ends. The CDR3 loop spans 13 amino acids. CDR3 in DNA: TGTGCCAGCAGCTTGAGGGGCGGAGAGACCCAGTACTTC. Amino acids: CASSLRGGETQYF.

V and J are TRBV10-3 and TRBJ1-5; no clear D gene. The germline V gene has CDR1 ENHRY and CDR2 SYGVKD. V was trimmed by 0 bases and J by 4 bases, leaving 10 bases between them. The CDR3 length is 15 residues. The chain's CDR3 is CAISESEVRNQPQHF. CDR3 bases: TGTGCCATCAGTGAGTCGGAGGTGCGTAATCAGCCCCAGCATTTT.

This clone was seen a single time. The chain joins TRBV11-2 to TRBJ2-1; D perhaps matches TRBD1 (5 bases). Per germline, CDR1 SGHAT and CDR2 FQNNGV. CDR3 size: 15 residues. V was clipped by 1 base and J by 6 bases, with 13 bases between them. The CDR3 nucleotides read TGTGCCAGCAGCTTAGTGGCGACAGTAACCAATGAGCAGTTCTTC. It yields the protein CASSLVATVTNEQFF.

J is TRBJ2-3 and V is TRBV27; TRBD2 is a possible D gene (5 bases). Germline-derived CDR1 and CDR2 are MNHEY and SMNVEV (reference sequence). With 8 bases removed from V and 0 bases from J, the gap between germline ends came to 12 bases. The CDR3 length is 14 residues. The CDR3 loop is CASGLSESTDTQYF. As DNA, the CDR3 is TGTGCCAGCGGCCTTAGCGAGAGCACAGATACGCAGTATTTT.

CDR3 protein: CASSEREASGNTIYF. CDR3 sequence (DNA): TGTGCCAGCAGTGAACGAGAGGCCTCTGGAAACACCATATATTTT. This rearrangement joins TRBV2 to TRBJ1-3; D ambiguous. Germline CDR1 SNHLY, CDR2 FYNNEI. The CDR3 is made up of 15 amino acids. V was pared by 2 bases and J by 0 bases, with 8 bases between.

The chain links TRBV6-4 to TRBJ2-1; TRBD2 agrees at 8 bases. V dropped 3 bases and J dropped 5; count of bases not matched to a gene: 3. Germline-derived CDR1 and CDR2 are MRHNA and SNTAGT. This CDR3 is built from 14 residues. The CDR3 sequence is CASSELADHNEQFF. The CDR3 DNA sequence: TGTGCCAGCAGTGAACTAGCGGACCACAATGAGCAGTTCTTC.

The CDR3 here is CASRRGTSVNEQFF. The DNA of the CDR3 is TGTGCCAGCAGACGAGGGACTAGCGTAAATGAGCAGTTCTTC. This chain links TRBV7-2 with TRBJ2-1; 10 positions match TRBD2. CDR1 is SGHTA and CDR2 is FQGNSA in the germline V gene. The junction had 6 bases not matched to a gene; V was cut back by 6 bases and J by 7 bases. The CDR3 contains 14 residues.

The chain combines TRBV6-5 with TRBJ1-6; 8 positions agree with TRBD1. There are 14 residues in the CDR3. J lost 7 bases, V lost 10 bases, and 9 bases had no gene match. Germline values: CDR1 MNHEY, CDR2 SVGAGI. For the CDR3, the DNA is TGTGCCACCCTGACAGGGGCGCGGAATTCACCCCTCCACTTT. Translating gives CATLTGARNSPLHF.

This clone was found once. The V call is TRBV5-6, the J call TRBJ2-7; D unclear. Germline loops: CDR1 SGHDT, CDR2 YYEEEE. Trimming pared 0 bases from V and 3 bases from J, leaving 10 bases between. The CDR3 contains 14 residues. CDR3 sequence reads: CASSLVLDFYEQYF. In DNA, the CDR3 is TGTGCCAGCAGCTTGGTCCTAGATTTCTACGAGCAGTACTTC.

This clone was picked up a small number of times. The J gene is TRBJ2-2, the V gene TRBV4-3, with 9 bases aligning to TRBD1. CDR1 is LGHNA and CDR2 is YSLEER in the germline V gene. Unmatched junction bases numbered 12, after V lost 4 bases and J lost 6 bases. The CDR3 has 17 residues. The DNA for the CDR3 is TGCGCCAGCAGCCTGACCCACCGGGACAGGGTTCCCGGGGAGCTGTTTTTT. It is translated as CASSLTHRDRVPGELFF.

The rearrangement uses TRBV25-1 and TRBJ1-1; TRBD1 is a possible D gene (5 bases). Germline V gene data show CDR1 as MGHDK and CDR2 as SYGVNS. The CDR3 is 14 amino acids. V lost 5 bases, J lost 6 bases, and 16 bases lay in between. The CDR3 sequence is CASSKNPRASEAFF. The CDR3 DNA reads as TGTGCCAGCAGTAAGAACCCCAGGGCTTCTGAAGCTTTCTTT. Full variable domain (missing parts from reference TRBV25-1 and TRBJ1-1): EADIYQTPRYLVIGTGKKITLECSQTMGHDKMYWYQQDPGMELHLIHYSYGVNSTEKGDLSSESTVSRIRTEHFPLTLESARPSHTSQYLCASSKNPRASEAFFGQGTRLTVV.

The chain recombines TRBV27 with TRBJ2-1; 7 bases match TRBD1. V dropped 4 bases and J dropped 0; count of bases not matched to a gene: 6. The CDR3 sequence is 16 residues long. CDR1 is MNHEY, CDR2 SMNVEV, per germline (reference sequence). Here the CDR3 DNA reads TGTGCCAGCAGTTCCGCGACAGGGAGCTCCTACAATGAGCAGTTCTTC. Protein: CASSSATGSSYNEQFF.

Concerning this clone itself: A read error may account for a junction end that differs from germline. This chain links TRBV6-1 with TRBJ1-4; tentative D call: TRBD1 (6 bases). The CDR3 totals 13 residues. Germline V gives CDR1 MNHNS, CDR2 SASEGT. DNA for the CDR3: TGTGCCGGCAGTGAGGGGGTTGGGGGGGTACTGTTTTTT. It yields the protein CAGSEGVGGVLFF.

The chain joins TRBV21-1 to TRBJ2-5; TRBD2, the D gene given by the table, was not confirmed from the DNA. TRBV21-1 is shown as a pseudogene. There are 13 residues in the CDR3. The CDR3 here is CASSKCPLGAQYF. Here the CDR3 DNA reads TGTGCCAGCAGCAAATGCCCTTTGGGAGCCCAGTACTTC.

The CDR3, as DNA: TGTGCCAGTAGTAGCCCTTGGACAGGGTATTCTAACTATGGCTACACCTTC. Translated: CASSSPWTGYSNYGYTF. This chain joins TRBV19 and TRBJ1-2, with 8 bases identical to TRBD1. Germline CDR1 reads LNHDA; CDR2 reads SQIVND (reference sequence). The ends lost 4 bases at V and 0 bases at J; junction bases unmatched: 10. This CDR3 region has 17 residues. The variable domain in full, with the rest retrieved from reference TRBV19 and TRBJ1-2, is DGGITQSPKYLFRKEGQNVTLSCEQNLNHDAMYWYRQDPGQGLRLIYYSQIVNDFQKGDIAEGYSVSREKKESFPLTVTSAQKNPTAFYLCASSSPWTGYSNYGYTFGSGTRLTVV.

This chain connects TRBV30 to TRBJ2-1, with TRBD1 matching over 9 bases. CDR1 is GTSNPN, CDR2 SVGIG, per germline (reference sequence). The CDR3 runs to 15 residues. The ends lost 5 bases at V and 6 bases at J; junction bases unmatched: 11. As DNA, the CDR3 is TGTGCCTGGTCCGGAGGGACAGGGAGTGCCAATGAGCAGTTCTTC. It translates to CAWSGGTGSANEQFF.

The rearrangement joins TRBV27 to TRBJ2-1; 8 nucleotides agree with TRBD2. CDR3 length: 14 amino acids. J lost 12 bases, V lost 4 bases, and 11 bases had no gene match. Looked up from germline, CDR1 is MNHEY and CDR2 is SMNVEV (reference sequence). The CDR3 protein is CASSSNPGLARQFF. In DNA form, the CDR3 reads TGTGCCAGCAGTTCGAACCCCGGACTAGCTCGGCAGTTCTTC.

The CDR3 spells CASRGREDPNYGYTF. The CDR3 bases are TGTGCCAGCAGGGGGAGAGAAGATCCCAACTATGGCTACACCTTC. The chain is built from TRBV9 and TRBJ1-2; D remains unclear. Trimming took 5 bases from V and 2 from J, leaving 16 bases between them. This CDR3 region has 15 residues. From germline, CDR1 is SGDLS and CDR2 YYNGEE. Looking up the rest from reference TRBV9 and TRBJ1-2 gives the full variable domain: DSGVTQTPKHLITATGQRVTLRCSPRSGDLSVYWYQQSLDQGLQFLIQYYNGEERAKGNILERFSAQQFPDLHSELNLSSLELGDSALYFCASRGREDPNYGYTFGSGTRLTVV.

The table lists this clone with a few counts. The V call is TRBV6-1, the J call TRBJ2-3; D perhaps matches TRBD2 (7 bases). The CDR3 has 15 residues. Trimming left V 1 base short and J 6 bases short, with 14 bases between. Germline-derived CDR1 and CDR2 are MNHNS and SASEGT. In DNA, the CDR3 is TGTGCCAGCAGTGAAGTCTACGGGGGGCCCGATACGCAGTATTTT. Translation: CASSEVYGGPDTQYF.

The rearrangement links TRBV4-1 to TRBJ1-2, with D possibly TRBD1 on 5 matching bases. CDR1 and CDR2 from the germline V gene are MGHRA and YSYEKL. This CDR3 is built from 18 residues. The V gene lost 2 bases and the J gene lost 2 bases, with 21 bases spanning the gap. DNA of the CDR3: TGCGCCAGCAGCCAAACTACCATGGAGGGGACCCACAACTATGGCTACACCTTC. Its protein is CASSQTTMEGTHNYGYTF.

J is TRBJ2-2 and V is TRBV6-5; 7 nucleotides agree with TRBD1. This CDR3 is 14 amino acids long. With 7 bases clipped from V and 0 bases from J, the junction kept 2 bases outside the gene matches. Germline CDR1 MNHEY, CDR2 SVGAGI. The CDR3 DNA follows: TGTGCCAGCAACAGGGGTTCGAACACCGGGGAGCTGTTTTTT. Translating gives CASNRGSNTGELFF.